This T cell receptor (beta chain) came from a study of T cell repertoires in ileal Crohn's disease. Findings of the study overall: Clonality above 26.8% at surgery always came with endoscopic recurrence.

In the case of this clone: Antigen specificity is unknown.

The CDR3 is made up of 16 amino acids. In germline, CDR1 is LNHDA, CDR2 SQIVND (reference sequence). Trimming at V came to 7 bases and at J to 0 bases, leaving 6 bases not matched to a gene. The method was immunoSEQ multiplex PCR; TCRdb's version includes in-frame clones alone and lacks a portion of them. The table has about 16,000 clones, about 86% seen once. The sequenced sample consisted of ileal tissue. This chain links TRBV19 with TRBJ2-6, with 7 bases fitting TRBD1. This sequence was found in an adult with Crohn's disease. CDR3 sequence reads: CASTTGASSGANVLTF. CDR3 DNA: TGTGCCAGTACAACAGGGGCGAGCTCTGGGGCCAACGTCCTGACTTTC.